The source of this TCR beta chain is a study of early T cells in non-severe SARS-CoV-2 infection. Turning to the study itself: Chains from this unsorted whole-blood bulk RNA could not be paired.

Germline CDR1 reads SGHTA; CDR2 reads FQGNSA. Trimming pared 1 base from V and 6 bases from J, leaving 10 bases between. CDR3 size: 14 residues. The library protocol tagged individual cDNA molecules with unique molecular identifiers. TCRdb recomputed calls from the 5' RACE reads with MiXCR, one row per CDR3 protein. The top ten hold 3.9% of the sample, which has around 52,000 distinct CDR3 sequences, roughly 6.5% seen once. Sample: whole blood. The TCR comes from an adult who was a healthcare worker with PCR-confirmed SARS-CoV-2 infection or an uninfected control (not recorded which). The J gene is TRBJ1-5, the V gene TRBV7-2; perhaps TRBD1 as D (6 bases). DNA for the CDR3: TGTGCCAGCAGCTTAGACAGGGCAGGTCAGCCCCAGCATTTT. Translated: CASSLDRAGQPQHF. The variable domain in full, completed from reference TRBV7-2 and TRBJ1-5, reads GAGVSQSPSNKVTEKGKDVELRCDPISGHTALYWYRQSLGQGLEFLIYFQGNSAPDKSGLPSDRFSAERTGGSVSTLTIQRTQQEDSAVYLCASSLDRAGQPQHFGDGTRLSIL.